This entry lists 17 T cell receptor beta chains sequenced from one sample in a study of esophageal squamous cell carcinoma under preoperative chemotherapy. TCRdb ran MiXCR on the PCR reads and lists one entry per CDR3 protein. The sample lists fewer than 40,000 distinct CDR3 sequences; roughly 48% were seen once. Time point described: before preoperative PTX-NDP chemotherapy. Sampling was carried out from a patient given preoperative chemotherapy. All receptors come from a human donor with esophageal squamous cell carcinoma. The donor label of this sample is uncertain.

This clonotype was counted at least ten times. One junction end disagrees with the germline gene, perhaps due to a read error. The chain has TRBV6-1 and TRBJ2-2; D not resolved. CDR1 MNHNS and CDR2 SASEGT come from the germline V gene. CDR3 length: 13 residues. CDR3: CASTLTHTGELFF. The CDR3 DNA reads TGTGCCAGCACCTTGACACACACTGGGGAGCTGTTTTTT.

V and J are TRBV6-5 and TRBJ2-5; D is possibly TRBD1 or TRBD2 (7 bases each). The CDR3 is 15 amino acids. Deletions cut 3 bases from V and 5 bases from J, with 16 bases between. Germline V gene sequence: CDR1 MNHEY, CDR2 SVGAGI. This CDR3 reads CASSYRARGGETQYF. The CDR3 DNA sequence: TGTGCCAGCAGTTATCGGGCCAGGGGGGGGGAGACCCAGTACTTC.

The chain uses TRBV7-2 and TRBJ2-5, with D perhaps matching TRBD1 (5 bases). Trimming stripped 9 bases from V and 7 bases from J, with 15 bases between. Germline CDR1 is SGHTA and CDR2 is FQGNSA. The CDR3 is 12 amino acids. The CDR3 here is CARGLDQGTQYF. Written as DNA, the CDR3 is TGTGCCAGGGGCTTAGATCAGGGGACCCAGTACTTC.

The table lists this clonotype with many counts. V usage is TRBV7-3 and J usage is TRBJ2-1; 8 bases align to TRBD2. The trim removed 5 bases at V and 9 bases at J, leaving 15 bases unmatched. CDR1 and CDR2 (germline): SGHTA, FQGTGA. This CDR3 contains 16 residues. Here the CDR3 DNA reads TGTGCCAGCAGCCCGAACGGGGGGGGCGCGTCAGGTGAGCAGTTCTTC. This encodes CASSPNGGGASGEQFF.

A few counts support this clonotype. The chain has TRBV28 and TRBJ2-4; D possibly uses TRBD1 or TRBD2 (5 bases each). The CDR3 spans 15 residues. With 4 bases removed from V and 0 bases from J, the gap between germline ends came to 10 bases. Per the germline V gene, CDR1 is MDHEN and CDR2 is SYDVKM. The DNA for the CDR3 is TGTGCCAGCAGTTCGACTGGGGGAGCCAAAAACATTCAGTACTTC. Its protein is CASSSTGGAKNIQYF.

In DNA form, the CDR3 reads TGTGCTACCCTCAAACCGACAGCCAACAATGAGCAGTTCTTC. Translated: CATLKPTANNEQFF. The chain combines TRBV12-5 with TRBJ2-1, with D tentatively TRBD1 (5 bases). Germline V lookup: CDR1 LGHNT, CDR2 FRNRAP. Trimming took off 10 bases at V and 5 bases at J, with 18 bases between the two ends. The CDR3 is made up of 14 amino acids.

The chain joins TRBV19 to TRBJ1-1; maybe TRBD1 (5 bases). The V end lost 9 bases, the J end lost 5 bases, and 16 bases lay between the germline ends. This CDR3 is built from 13 residues. The germline CDR1 and CDR2 sequences are LNHDA and SQIVND (reference sequence). This chain's CDR3 is CASLRPGGTEAFF. DNA for the CDR3: TGTGCCAGCCTAAGACCCGGGGGAACTGAAGCTTTCTTT.

This clonotype was counted ten times or more. The V call is TRBV7-8, the J call TRBJ2-5, with TRBD2 identical over 8 bases. The CDR3 is 13 residues long. Germline loops: CDR1 SGHVS, CDR2 FQNEAQ. Unmatched junction bases numbered 15, after V lost 10 bases and J lost 11 bases. The CDR3 sequence: CATGPRTSHEQYF. The CDR3 DNA reads TGTGCCACCGGCCCTAGGACTAGCCATGAGCAGTACTTC.

This clonotype was observed many times. The chain links TRBV12-3 or TRBV12-4 to TRBJ1-2, with no clear D. The CDR3 contains 12 residues. V was cut by 3 bases and J by 6 bases, with 8 bases left in between. The DNA for the CDR3 is TGTGCCAGCAGTTTTGGGAGCAATGGCTACACCTTC. Translating gives CASSFGSNGYTF.

In this sample, this clonotype turned up once. The CDR3 nucleotides are TGTGCCAGCAGCTTGTGGACTTACTACGAGCAGTTCTTC. Translating it yields CASSLWTYYEQFF. The V and J genes are TRBV5-6 and TRBJ2-1, with D perhaps matching TRBD2 (5 bases). With 1 base removed from V and 10 bases from J, the gap between germline ends came to 12 bases. The germline CDR1 and CDR2 sequences are SGHDT and YYEEEE. The CDR3 has 13 residues. The full variable domain, rest sourced from reference TRBV5-6 and TRBJ2-1, is DAGVTQSPTHLIKTRGQQVTLRCSPKSGHDTVSWYQQALGQGPQFIFQYYEEEERQRGNFPDRFSGHQFPNYSSELNVNALLLGDSALYLCASSLWTYYEQFFGPGTRLTVL.

In this sample, this clonotype turned up a few times. The germline gene is not matched at one end of the junction; a read error may be the cause. The chain has TRBV7-2 and TRBJ2-3; D tentatively fits TRBD1 or TRBD2 (6 bases each). Germline CDR1 SGHTA, CDR2 FQGNSA. This CDR3 comprises 16 residues. This CDR3 reads CASGGHGGRGKDTQYF. The CDR3 DNA reads TGTGCCAGCGGGGGGCACGGAGGGAGAGGGAAAGATACCCAGTATTTC.

The chain employs TRBV20-1 and TRBJ2-5, with D possibly matching TRBD1 (5 bases). The V end lost 6 bases, the J end lost 4 bases, and 15 bases lay between the germline ends. Germline V gives CDR1 DFQATT, CDR2 SNEGSKA (reference sequence). The CDR3 is made up of 13 amino acids. Here the CDR3 reads CSAETDNPETQYF. The CDR3 nucleotides read TGCAGTGCAGAGACGGACAACCCAGAGACCCAGTACTTC.

On this clonotype itself: One end of the junction is discordant with germline, which a read error may explain. The chain has TRBV7-3 and TRBJ2-3; 7 nucleotides match TRBD2. Germline assignment: CDR1 SGHTA and CDR2 FQGTGA. This CDR3 has 15 amino acids. CDR3 coding DNA: TGTGCCAGCAGCTTGGGGGGGAGCGCCAAAGATACGCAGTACTTT. As protein: CASSLGGSAKDTQYF.

This clonotype appeared many times. The chain recombines TRBV24-1 with TRBJ2-3, with 12 nucleotides matching TRBD2. CDR3 length: 18 residues. V lost 10 bases and J lost 10; bases outside the gene matches: 23. Germline CDR1 is KGHDR and CDR2 is SFDVKD. CDR3 coding DNA: TGTGCCACAGCTGAGACCGGTGGGCTAGCGGGAGGGCCTGGTTCGCAGTATTTT. Encoded protein: CATAETGGLAGGPGSQYF.

This clonotype was seen a handful of times. The chain links TRBV7-2 to TRBJ2-1; 12 positions match TRBD2. This CDR3 region has 17 residues. CDR1 and CDR2 from the germline V gene are SGHTA and FQGNSA. J lost 6 bases, V lost 4 bases, and 10 bases had no gene match. The CDR3 region has the DNA TGTGCCAGCAGCTCAGTGGGTAGGACTAGCGGGGTCAATGAGCAGTTCTTC. Its protein product is CASSSVGRTSGVNEQFF.

This clonotype was observed a few times. The chain carries TRBV7-2 and TRBJ2-5; tentatively, D is TRBD1 or TRBD2 (6 bases each). Germline loops: CDR1 SGHTA, CDR2 FQGNSA. CDR3 length equals 16 residues. V was clipped by 6 bases and J by 4 bases, with 21 bases between them. CDR3 protein: CASRGHGGRGTETQYF. DNA of the CDR3: TGTGCCAGCAGGGGGCACGGGGGCCGTGGCACAGAGACCCAGTACTTC.

This clonotype appeared a few times. The V gene is TRBV5-4, the J gene TRBJ1-1; perhaps TRBD1 as D (5 bases). This CDR3 region has 15 residues. Looked up from germline, CDR1 is SGHNT and CDR2 is YYREEE (reference sequence). Between the trimmed V and J ends, which lost 4 bases and 4 bases, there was a span of 17 bases. The CDR3 bases are TGTGCCAGCAGCACGGGGGGGTCTGAGGGCACTGAAGCTTTCTTT. This codes for CASSTGGSEGTEAFF.